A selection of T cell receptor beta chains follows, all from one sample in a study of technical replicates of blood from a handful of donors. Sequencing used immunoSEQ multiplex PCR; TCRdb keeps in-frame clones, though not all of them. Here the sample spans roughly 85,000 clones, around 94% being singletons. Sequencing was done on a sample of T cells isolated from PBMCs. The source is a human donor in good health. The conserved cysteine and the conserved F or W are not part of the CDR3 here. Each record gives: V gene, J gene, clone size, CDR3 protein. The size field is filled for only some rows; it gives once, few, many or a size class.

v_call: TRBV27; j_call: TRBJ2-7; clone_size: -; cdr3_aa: ASSLSMLGGYVYEQY
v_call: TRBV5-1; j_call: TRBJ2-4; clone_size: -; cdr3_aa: ASSVDSSAQNIQY
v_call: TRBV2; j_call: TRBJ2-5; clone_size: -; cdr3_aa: ASRELGGAAWAQY
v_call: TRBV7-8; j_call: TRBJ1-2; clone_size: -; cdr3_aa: ASSLPGTNYGYT
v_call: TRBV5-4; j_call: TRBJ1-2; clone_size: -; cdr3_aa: ASSRIARGDYGYT
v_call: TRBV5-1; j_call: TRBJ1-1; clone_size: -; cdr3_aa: ASSSLRAENTEAF
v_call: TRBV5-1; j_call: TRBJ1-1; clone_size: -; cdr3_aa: ASSFGGTEAF
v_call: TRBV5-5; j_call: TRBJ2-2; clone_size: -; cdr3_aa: ASSPGEPTPGELF
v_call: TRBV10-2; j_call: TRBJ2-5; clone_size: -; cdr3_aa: ASSGGQETQY
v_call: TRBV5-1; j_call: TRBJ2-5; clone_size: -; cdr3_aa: ASSETGTSGQETQY
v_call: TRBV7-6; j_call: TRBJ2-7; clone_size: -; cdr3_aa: ASSTGTPLVKQY
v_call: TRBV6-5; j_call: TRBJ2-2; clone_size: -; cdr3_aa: ASSYSRTGLTGELF
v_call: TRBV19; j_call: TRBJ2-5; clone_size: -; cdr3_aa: ASSPRLAVQETQY
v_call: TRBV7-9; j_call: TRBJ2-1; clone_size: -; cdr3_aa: ASSLPGQGKREQF
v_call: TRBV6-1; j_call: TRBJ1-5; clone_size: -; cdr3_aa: ATQDSASNQPQH
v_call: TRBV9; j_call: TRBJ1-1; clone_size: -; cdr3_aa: ASSAQGGSTEAF
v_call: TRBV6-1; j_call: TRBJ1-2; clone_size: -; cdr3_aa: ASSEPGGYT
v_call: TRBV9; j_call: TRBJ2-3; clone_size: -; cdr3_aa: ASSVGSGRAPTDTQY
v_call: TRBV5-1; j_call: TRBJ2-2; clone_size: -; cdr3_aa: ASSLVLANTGELF
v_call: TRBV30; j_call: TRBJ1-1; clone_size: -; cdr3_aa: ALQGARTEAF
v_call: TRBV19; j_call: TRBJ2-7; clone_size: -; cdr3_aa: ASSEFGLAELYEQY
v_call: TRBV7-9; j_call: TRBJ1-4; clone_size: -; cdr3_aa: ASSPTNGGKLF
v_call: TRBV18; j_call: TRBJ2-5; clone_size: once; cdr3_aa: ASSPGQYQETQY
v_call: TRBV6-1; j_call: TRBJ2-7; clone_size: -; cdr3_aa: ASRPGTGINWKY
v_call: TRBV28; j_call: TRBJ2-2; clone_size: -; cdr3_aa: ASSYRIGGTGELF
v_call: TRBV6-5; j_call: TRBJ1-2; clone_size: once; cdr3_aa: ASSYVQGWDYGYT
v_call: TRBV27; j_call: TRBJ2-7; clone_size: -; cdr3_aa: ASSSTGTKPYEQY
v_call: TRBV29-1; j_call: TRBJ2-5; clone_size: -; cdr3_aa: SVGRDSRGETQY
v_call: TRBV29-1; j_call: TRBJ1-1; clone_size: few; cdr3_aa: SVGTDTEAF
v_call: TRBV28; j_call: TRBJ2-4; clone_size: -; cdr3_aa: ASNQWSGTTKNQAKNIQY
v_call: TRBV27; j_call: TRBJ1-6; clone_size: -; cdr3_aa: ASSLSDQGDSPLH
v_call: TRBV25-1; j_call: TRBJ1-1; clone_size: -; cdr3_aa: ASSESQSGTAAF
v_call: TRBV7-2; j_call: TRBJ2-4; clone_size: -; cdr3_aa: ASSLAPPLAKNIQY
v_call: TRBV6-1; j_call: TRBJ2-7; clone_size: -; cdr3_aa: ASSVPRGFGEQY
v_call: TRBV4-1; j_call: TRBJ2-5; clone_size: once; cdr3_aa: ASSQGRDTQIGTQY
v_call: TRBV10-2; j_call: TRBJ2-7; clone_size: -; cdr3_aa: ASSDADTPYEQY
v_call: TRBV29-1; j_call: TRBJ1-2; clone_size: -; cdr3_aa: SVTGAVYGYT
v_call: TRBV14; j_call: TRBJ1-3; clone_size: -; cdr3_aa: ASSQDFSGNTIY
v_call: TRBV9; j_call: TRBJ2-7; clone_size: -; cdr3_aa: ASSQAAIPLSYEQY
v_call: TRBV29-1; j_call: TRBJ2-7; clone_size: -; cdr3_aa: SVAGQGGSYEQY
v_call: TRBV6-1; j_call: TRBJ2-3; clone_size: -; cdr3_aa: ASRVAGVRGDTQY